The T cell receptor beta chain described here comes from a study of chemoradiotherapy in HPV16-positive cancers. Whole-study context: Candidate HPV-specific clones and shared TCR motifs came from a couple of HPV16-positive patients. Study-wide results and limits: Non-HPV-specific T cells did not expand in tumors during treatment, whereas candidate HPV-specific clones and E7-related motifs did.

TCRdb's table, derived via immunoSEQ multiplex PCR, lists solely in-frame clones and lacks some. The data show about 68,000 clones, about nine tenths seen once. The V segment lost 5 bases and the J segment 3 bases; nucleotides outside the gene matches: 4. Germline lookup yields CDR1 SGHTA and CDR2 FQGTGA. The length of the CDR3 is 15 residues. Repeated repertoire sampling spanned the course of chemoradiotherapy. Comments on this clone: The antigen remains undetermined.

The origin of this receptor is a human donor with HPV-associated anogenital cancer. The chain links TRBV7-3 to TRBJ2-3, with 11 positions matching TRBD2. Material: blood, obtained from a patient who underwent chemoradiotherapy. The DNA of the CDR3 is TGTGCCAGCAGCCCGACTAGCGGGGAGACAGATACGCAGTATTTT. Translation: CASSPTSGETDTQYF.